This TCR beta chain was retrieved from a study of CD8 T cell repertoires and HIV-1 epitope variants. Study as a whole: Controls were a CMV, EBV and flu peptide pool, Ebola AY9 negative control, and no-peptide well. Epitopes were three Gag families plus Nef HW9 and YT9. Study-level findings and limits: The TAALDMSHF plasma variant had no responses, unlike KF9 (roughly five clonotypes) and HW9 (one). This assay reports beta chains of antigen-expanded cells, not T cell function.

Data came from immunoSEQ multiplex PCR; TCRdb stores just in-frame clones and leaves some out. The table shows 90,000 or so clones, with more than 65% occurring only once. About this clone itself: Its antigen is unidentified.

The sample was uncultured baseline CD8+ T cells from peripheral blood mononuclear cells (PBMCs). The receptor's source is a male donor with HIV.

DNA of the CDR3: TGTGCCAGCAGTGCTACAGGTACTAGCACAGATACGCAGTATTTT. It encodes CASSATGTSTDTQYF. The chain is built from TRBV6-1 and TRBJ2-3; TRBD1 is a possible D gene (5 bases). The germline gives CDR1 MNHNS, CDR2 SASEGT. This CDR3 has 15 residues. The V end lost 4 bases, the J end lost 0 bases, and 11 bases lay between the germline ends.